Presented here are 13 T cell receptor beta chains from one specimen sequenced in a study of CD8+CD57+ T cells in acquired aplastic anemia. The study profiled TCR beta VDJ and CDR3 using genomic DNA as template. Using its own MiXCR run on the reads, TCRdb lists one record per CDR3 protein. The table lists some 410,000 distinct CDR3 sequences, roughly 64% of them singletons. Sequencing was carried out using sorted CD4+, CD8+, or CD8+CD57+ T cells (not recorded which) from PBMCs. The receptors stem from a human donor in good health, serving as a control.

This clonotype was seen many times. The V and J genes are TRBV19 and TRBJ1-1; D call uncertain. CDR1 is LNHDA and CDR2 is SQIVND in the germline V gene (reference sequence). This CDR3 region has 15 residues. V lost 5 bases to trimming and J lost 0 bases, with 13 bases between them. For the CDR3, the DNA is TGTGCCAGTAGTGGGAGTTATCCGATGAACACTGAAGCTTTCTTT. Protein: CASSGSYPMNTEAFF.

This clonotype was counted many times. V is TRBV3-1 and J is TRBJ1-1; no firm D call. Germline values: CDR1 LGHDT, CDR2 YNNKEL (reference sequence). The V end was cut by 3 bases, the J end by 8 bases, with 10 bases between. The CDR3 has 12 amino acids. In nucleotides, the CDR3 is TGTGCCAGCAGCCAGGGAGACTACGAAGCTTTCTTT. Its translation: CASSQGDYEAFF.

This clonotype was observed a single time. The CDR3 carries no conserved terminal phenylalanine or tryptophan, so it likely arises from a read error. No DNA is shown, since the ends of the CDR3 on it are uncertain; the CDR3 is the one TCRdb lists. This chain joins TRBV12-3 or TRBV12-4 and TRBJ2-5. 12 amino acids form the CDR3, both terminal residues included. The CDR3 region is CASKLQKEKEYL.

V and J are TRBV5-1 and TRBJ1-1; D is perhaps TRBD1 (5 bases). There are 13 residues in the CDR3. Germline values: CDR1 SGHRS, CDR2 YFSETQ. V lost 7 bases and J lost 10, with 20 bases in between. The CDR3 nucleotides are TGCGCCAGCTGCCGGGACGGGGTGGGAACAGCTTTCTTT. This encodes CASCRDGVGTAFF.

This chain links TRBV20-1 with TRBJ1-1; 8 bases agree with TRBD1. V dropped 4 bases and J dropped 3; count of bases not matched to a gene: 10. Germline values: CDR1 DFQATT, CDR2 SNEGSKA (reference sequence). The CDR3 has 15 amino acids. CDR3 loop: CSAIDRGRIYTEAFF. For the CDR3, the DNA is TGCAGTGCTATCGACAGGGGTCGAATTTACACTGAAGCTTTCTTT.

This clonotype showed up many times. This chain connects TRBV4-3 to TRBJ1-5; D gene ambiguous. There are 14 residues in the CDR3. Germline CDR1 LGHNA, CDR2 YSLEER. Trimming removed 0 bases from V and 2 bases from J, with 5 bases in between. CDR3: CASSQDLRNQPQHF. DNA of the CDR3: TGCGCCAGCAGCCAAGATCTTCGCAATCAGCCCCAGCATTTT.

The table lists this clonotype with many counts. CDR3 DNA: TGCAGTGCTGGAGGGGGGGTCGGGGGCTACACCTTC. Translated: CSAGGGVGGYTF. The rearrangement links TRBV20-1 to TRBJ1-2, with D tentatively TRBD1 (6 bases). Germline V lookup: CDR1 DFQATT, CDR2 SNEGSKA (reference sequence). This CDR3 contains 12 residues. Trimming took 5 bases from V and 8 from J, leaving 15 bases between them.

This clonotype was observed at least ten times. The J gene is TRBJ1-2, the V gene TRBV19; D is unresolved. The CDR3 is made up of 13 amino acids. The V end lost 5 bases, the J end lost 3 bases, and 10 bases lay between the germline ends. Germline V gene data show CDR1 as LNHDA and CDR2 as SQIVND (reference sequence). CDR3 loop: CASSPTGDYGYTF. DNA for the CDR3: TGTGCCAGTAGTCCCACCGGGGACTATGGCTACACCTTC.

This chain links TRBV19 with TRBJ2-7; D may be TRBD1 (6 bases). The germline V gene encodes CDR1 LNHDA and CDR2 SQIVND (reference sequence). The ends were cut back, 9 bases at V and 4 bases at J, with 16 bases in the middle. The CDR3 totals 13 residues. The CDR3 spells CASRLEGEYEQYF. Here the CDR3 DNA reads TGTGCCAGCAGGTTAGAGGGGGAGTACGAGCAGTACTTC.

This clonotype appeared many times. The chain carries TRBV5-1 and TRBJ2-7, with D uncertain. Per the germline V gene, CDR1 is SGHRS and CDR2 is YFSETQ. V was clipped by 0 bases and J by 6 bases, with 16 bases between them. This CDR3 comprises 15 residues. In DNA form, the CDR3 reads TGCGCCAGCAGCTTGGGGTTGGGTTTCGATGGCGAGCAGTACTTC. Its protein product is CASSLGLGFDGEQYF.

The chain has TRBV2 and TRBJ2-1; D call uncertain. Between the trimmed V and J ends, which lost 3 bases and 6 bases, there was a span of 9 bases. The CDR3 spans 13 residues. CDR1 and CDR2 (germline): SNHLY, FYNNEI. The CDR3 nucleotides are TGTGCCAGCAGTGATTCGAACTTCAATGAGCAGTTCTTC. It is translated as CASSDSNFNEQFF.

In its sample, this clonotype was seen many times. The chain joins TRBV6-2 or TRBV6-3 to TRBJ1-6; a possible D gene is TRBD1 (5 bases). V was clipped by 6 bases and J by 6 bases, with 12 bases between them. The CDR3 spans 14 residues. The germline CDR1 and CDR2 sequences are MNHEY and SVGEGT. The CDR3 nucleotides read TGTGCCAGCAGGCCGGAGGGGCTTAATTCACCCCTCCACTTT. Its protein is CASRPEGLNSPLHF.

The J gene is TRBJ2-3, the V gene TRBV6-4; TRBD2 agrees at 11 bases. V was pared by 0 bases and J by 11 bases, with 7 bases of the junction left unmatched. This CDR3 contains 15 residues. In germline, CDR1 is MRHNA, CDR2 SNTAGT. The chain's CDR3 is CASSDSSGGANEQYF. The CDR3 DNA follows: TGTGCCAGCAGTGACTCTAGCGGGGGGGCCAATGAGCAGTATTTT.